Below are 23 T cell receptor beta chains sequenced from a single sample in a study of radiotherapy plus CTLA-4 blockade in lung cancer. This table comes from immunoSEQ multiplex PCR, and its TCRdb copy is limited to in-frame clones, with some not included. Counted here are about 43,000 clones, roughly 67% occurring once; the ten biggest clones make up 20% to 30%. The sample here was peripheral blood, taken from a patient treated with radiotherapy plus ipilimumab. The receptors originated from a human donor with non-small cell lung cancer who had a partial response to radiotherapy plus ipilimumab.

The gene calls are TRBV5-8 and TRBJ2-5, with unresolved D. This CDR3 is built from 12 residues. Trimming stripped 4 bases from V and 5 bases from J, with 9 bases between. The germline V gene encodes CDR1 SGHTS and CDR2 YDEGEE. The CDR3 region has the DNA TGTGCCAGCAGCACCGTACGGGAGACCCAGTACTTC. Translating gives CASSTVRETQYF.

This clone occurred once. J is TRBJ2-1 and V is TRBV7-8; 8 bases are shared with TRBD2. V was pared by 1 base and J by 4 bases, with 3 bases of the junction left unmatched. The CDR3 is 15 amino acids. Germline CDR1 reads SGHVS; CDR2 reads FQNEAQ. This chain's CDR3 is CASSLGLAGYNEQFF. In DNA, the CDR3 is TGTGCCAGCAGCTTAGGCCTAGCGGGTTACAATGAGCAGTTCTTC.

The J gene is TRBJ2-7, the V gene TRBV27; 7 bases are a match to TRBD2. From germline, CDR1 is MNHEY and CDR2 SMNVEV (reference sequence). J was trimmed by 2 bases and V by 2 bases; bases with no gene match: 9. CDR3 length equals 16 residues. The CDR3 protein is CASSLGFGLGTYEQYF. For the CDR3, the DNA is TGTGCCAGCAGTTTAGGGTTCGGACTAGGGACCTACGAGCAGTACTTC.

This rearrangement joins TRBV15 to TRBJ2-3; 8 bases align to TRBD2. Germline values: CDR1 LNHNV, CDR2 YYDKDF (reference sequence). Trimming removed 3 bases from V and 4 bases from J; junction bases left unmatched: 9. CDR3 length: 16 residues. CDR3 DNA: TGTGCCACCAGCAGTACCGGGACTAGGATCCCAGATACGCAGTATTTT. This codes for CATSSTGTRIPDTQYF.

The CDR3 sequence: CASSGSWGGGFEQFF. The CDR3 nucleotides are TGTGCCAGCAGCGGATCTTGGGGGGGTGGATTTGAGCAGTTCTTC. The chain carries TRBV6-1 and TRBJ2-1; 7 bases agree with TRBD2. This CDR3 is 15 amino acids long. Germline CDR1 MNHNS, CDR2 SASEGT. The V segment lost 6 bases and the J segment 9 bases; nucleotides outside the gene matches: 14.

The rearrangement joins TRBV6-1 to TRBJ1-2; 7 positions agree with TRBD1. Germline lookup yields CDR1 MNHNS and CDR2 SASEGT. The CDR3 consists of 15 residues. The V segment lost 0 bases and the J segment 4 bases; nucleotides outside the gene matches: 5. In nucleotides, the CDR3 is TGTGCCAGCAGTGAAGCGGTGGACAGGACCTATGGCTACACCTTC. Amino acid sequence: CASSEAVDRTYGYTF.

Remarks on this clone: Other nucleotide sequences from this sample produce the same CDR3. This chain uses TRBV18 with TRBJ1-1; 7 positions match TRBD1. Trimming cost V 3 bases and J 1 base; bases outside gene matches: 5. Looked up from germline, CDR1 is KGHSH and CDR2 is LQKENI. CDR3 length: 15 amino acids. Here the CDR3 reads CASSPQGVGNTEAFF. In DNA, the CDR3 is TGTGCCAGCTCACCCCAGGGGGTAGGGAACACTGAAGCTTTCTTT.

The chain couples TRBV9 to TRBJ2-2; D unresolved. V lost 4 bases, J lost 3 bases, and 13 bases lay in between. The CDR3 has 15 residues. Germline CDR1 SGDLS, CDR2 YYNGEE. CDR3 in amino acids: CASSPPPGYTGELFF. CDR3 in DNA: TGTGCCAGCAGCCCCCCTCCCGGGTACACCGGGGAGCTGTTTTTT. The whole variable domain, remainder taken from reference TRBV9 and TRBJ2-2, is DSGVTQTPKHLITATGQRVTLRCSPRSGDLSVYWYQQSLDQGLQFLIQYYNGEERAKGNILERFSAQQFPDLHSELNLSSLELGDSALYFCASSPPPGYTGELFFGEGSRLTVL.

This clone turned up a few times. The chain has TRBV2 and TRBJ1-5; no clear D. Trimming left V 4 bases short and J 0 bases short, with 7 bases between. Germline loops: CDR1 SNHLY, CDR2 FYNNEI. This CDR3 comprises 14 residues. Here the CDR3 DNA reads TGTGCCAGCAGTGCACAGAATAGCAATCAGCCCCAGCATTTT. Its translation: CASSAQNSNQPQHF.

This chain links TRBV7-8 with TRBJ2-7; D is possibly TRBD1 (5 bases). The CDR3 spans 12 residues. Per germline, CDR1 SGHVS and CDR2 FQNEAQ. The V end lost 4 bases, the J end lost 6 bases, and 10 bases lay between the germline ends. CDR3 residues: CASSSDSIEQYF. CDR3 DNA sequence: TGTGCCAGCAGCTCTGACAGCATCGAGCAGTACTTC.

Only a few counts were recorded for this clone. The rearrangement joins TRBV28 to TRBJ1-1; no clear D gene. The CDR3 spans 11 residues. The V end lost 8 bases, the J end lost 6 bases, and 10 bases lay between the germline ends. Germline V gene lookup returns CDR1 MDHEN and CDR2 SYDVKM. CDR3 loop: CASRGRPEAFF. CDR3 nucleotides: TGTGCCAGCCGCGGGAGACCTGAAGCTTTCTTT.

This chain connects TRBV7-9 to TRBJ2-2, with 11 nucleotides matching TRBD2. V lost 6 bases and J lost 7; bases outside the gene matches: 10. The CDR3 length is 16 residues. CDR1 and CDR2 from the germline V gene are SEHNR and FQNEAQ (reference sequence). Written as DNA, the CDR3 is TGTGCCAGCAGACCTAGCGGGGGGCCGGGTTTCGGGGAGCTGTTTTTT. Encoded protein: CASRPSGGPGFGELFF.

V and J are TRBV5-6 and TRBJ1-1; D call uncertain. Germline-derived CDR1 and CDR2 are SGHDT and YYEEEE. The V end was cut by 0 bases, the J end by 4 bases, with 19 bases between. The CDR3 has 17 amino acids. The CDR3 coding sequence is TGTGCCAGCAGCTTGGCTCCTCGCCCCACCCGGGGCACTGAAGCTTTCTTT. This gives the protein CASSLAPRPTRGTEAFF.

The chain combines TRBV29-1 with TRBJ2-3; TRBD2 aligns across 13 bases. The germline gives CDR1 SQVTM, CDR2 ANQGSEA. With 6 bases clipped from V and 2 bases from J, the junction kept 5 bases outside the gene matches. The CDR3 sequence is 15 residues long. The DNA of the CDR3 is TGCAGCGTGGGGGGACTAGCGGGGCACACAGATACGCAGTATTTT. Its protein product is CSVGGLAGHTDTQYF.

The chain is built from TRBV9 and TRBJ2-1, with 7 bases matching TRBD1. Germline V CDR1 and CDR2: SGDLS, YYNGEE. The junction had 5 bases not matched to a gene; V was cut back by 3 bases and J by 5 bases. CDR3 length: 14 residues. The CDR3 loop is CASSETGTDNEQFF. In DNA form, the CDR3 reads TGTGCCAGCAGCGAAACCGGGACAGACAATGAGCAGTTCTTC.

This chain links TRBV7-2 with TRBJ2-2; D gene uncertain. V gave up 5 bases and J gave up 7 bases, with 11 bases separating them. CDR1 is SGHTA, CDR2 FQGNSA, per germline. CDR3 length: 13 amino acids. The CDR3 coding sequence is TGTGCCAGCAGCCAATTCTCCGGCGGGGAGCTGTTTTTT. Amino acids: CASSQFSGGELFF.

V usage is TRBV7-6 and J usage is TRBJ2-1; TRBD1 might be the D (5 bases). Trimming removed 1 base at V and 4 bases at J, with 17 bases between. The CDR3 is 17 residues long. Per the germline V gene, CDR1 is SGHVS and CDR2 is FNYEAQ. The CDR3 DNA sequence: TGTGCCAGCAGCTTAGTTTCCGCAAAAGGGGCGTACAATGAGCAGTTCTTC. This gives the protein CASSLVSAKGAYNEQFF.

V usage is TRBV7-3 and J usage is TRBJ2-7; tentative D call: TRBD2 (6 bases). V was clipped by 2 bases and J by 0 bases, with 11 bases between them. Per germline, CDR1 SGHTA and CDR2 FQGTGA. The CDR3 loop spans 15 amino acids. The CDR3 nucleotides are TGTGCCAGCAGCTTAGGGCGGGAACTCTCCTACGAGCAGTACTTC. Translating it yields CASSLGRELSYEQYF.

The CDR3 loop reads CASSHNRGDYEQYF. CDR3 DNA sequence: TGTGCCAGCAGCCACAACCGGGGGGACTACGAGCAGTACTTC. The rearrangement uses TRBV11-2 and TRBJ2-7; 7 bases match TRBD2. The CDR3 consists of 14 residues. Germline loops: CDR1 SGHAT, CDR2 FQNNGV. Unmatched junction bases numbered 7, after V lost 5 bases and J lost 3 bases.

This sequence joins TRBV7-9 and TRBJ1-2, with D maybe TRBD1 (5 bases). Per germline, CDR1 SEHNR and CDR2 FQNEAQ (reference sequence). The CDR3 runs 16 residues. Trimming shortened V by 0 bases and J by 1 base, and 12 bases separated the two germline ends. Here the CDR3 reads CASSLAGRQLNYGYTF. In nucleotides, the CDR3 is TGTGCCAGCAGCTTAGCAGGGCGACAGCTTAACTATGGCTACACCTTC.

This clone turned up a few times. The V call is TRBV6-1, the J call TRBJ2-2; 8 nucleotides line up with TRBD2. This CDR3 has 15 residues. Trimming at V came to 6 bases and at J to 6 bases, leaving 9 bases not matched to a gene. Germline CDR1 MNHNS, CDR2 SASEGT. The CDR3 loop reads CASSVTGLVAGELFF. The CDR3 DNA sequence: TGTGCCAGCAGCGTTACGGGACTAGTTGCCGGGGAGCTGTTTTTT.

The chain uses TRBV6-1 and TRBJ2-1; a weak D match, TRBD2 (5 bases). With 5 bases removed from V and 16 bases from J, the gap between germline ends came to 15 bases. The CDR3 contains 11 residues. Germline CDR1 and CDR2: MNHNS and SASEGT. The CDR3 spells CASSFDYASFF. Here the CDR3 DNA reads TGTGCCAGCAGTTTCGACTACGCATCTTTCTTC.

In DNA form, the CDR3 reads TGTGCCATCAGTGAGTTCACTCAGGGAAAGTTTGAAGCTTTCTTT. Translating gives CAISEFTQGKFEAFF. J is TRBJ1-1 and V is TRBV10-3, with D possibly TRBD1 on 5 matching bases. The V gene lost 1 base and the J gene lost 7 bases, with 16 bases spanning the gap. The V gene's germline CDR1 is ENHRY and CDR2 SYGVKD. This CDR3 is built from 15 residues.